Below, 27 T cell receptor beta chains from the same sample are listed, as sequenced in a study of cytomegalovirus exposure and HLA in healthy donors. The PCR made use of 60 Vbeta and 13 Jbeta primers. Only in-frame clones appear in the TCRdb table, and some are missing; sequencing was by immunoSEQ multiplex PCR. The repertoire has about 97,000 clones, 65% to 85% of them found once; the top ten carry roughly 2%. Material for sequencing was PBMCs. All receptors come from a woman aged 40 to 55 in good health and CMV-seronegative.

The chain uses TRBV19 and TRBJ2-2; possibly TRBD2 for D (5 bases). CDR1 LNHDA and CDR2 SQIVND come from the germline V gene (reference sequence). Trimming left V 5 bases short and J 5 bases short, with 9 bases between. The CDR3 spans 13 residues. The CDR3 bases are TGTGCCAGTAGTGTAGGAGGTACCGGGGAGCTGTTTTTT. Its translation: CASSVGGTGELFF.

The genes are TRBV11-2 and TRBJ2-7, with D perhaps matching TRBD1 (6 bases). CDR3 length equals 15 residues. Germline V gene sequence: CDR1 SGHAT, CDR2 FQNNGV. V lost 5 bases and J 0 bases, leaving 14 bases between the germline ends. Here the CDR3 reads CASSRGSKFSYEQYF. CDR3 in DNA: TGTGCCAGCAGCAGGGGGTCAAAATTCTCCTACGAGCAGTACTTC.

The chain couples TRBV19 to TRBJ1-1; the D gene is possibly TRBD1 (6 bases). V lost 5 bases and J 0 bases, leaving 7 bases between the germline ends. CDR3 size: 13 residues. Germline V CDR1 and CDR2: LNHDA, SQIVND (reference sequence). This CDR3 is CASSAGVNTEAFF. The CDR3 nucleotides read TGTGCCAGTAGTGCAGGGGTGAACACTGAAGCTTTCTTT. The full variable domain, its missing parts supplied by reference TRBV19 and TRBJ1-1, is DGGITQSPKYLFRKEGQNVTLSCEQNLNHDAMYWYRQDPGQGLRLIYYSQIVNDFQKGDIAEGYSVSREKKESFPLTVTSAQKNPTAFYLCASSAGVNTEAFFGQGTRLTVV.

This clone appeared a few times. The junction and the germline gene differ at one end; a read error may be behind it. The chain links TRBV7-9 to TRBJ1-1, with a possible D match to TRBD1 (5 bases). CDR1 and CDR2 (germline): SEHNR, FQNEAQ (reference sequence). This CDR3 is built from 12 residues. CDR3 in DNA: TGTTCCAGCAGATCAGGGTGGACTGAAGCTTTCTTT. This sequence encodes CSSRSGWTEAFF.

The V gene is TRBV7-2, the J gene TRBJ2-2; 11 positions match TRBD2. Germline lookup yields CDR1 SGHTA and CDR2 FQGNSA. V trimming: 4 bases; J trimming: 1 base; junction bases outside the gene matches: 5. The CDR3 is 17 amino acids. The CDR3 sequence: CASSWRTSGGNTGELFF. The CDR3 DNA sequence: TGTGCCAGCAGCTGGCGAACTAGCGGGGGGAACACCGGGGAGCTGTTTTTT.

The rearrangement uses TRBV7-6 and TRBJ2-5, with 7 bases matching TRBD2. The trim removed 3 bases at V and 1 base at J, leaving 5 bases unmatched. The CDR3 totals 15 residues. The germline CDR1 and CDR2 sequences are SGHVS and FNYEAQ. The CDR3 reads CASSFGGGPQETQYF. The CDR3 DNA sequence: TGTGCCAGCAGCTTCGGGGGAGGGCCCCAAGAGACCCAGTACTTC.

This chain links TRBV28 with TRBJ2-4; TRBD2 agrees at 9 bases. CDR1 and CDR2 from the germline V gene are MDHEN and SYDVKM. This CDR3 comprises 18 residues. Trimming removed 7 bases from V and 6 bases from J; junction bases left unmatched: 19. The CDR3 DNA reads as TGTGCCAGCACTCCGTGGGGTAGGATAGCGGGAGAGGGAAACATTCAGTACTTC. Translation: CASTPWGRIAGEGNIQYF.

This clone was recorded a few times. The chain links TRBV7-8 to TRBJ1-1; 8 bases align to TRBD1. Germline V gene data show CDR1 as SGHVS and CDR2 as FQNEAQ. J was trimmed by 1 base and V by 5 bases; bases with no gene match: 3. The CDR3 has 14 residues. The CDR3 DNA sequence: TGTGCCAGCAGCCGACAGGGGCCGAACACTGAAGCTTTCTTT. Translation: CASSRQGPNTEAFF.

The chain uses TRBV14 and TRBJ2-5; D ambiguous. The tail of the sequence fits TRBJ2-7 better, so the J call may be wrong. CDR1 and CDR2 from the germline V gene are SGHDN and FVKESK. The CDR3 runs 14 residues. Written as DNA, the CDR3 is TGTGCCAGCAGCCAAATGGCAGACTCCTACGAGCAGTACTTC. This encodes CASSQMADSYEQYF.

This sequence joins TRBV15 and TRBJ2-2; D is unclear. CDR1 and CDR2 from the germline V gene are LNHNV and YYDKDF (reference sequence). The germline V and J ends were trimmed by 3 bases and 7 bases, with 6 bases remaining between them. The CDR3 is 12 residues long. In nucleotides, the CDR3 is TGTGCCACCAGCAGCTATCGCGGGGAGCTGTTTTTT. This sequence encodes CATSSYRGELFF.

A few counts support this clone. The chain carries TRBV11-1 and TRBJ1-2, with D possibly TRBD1 on 5 matching bases. The CDR3 length is 13 residues. V lost 6 bases and J 0 bases, leaving 8 bases between the germline ends. Germline CDR1 is SGHAT and CDR2 is FQDESV (reference sequence). CDR3 loop: CASRQDANYGYTF. The CDR3 nucleotides read TGTGCCAGCAGACAGGACGCTAACTATGGCTACACCTTC.

V and J are TRBV10-3 and TRBJ1-2; TRBD1 aligns across 9 bases. CDR3 size: 13 residues. V gave up 3 bases and J gave up 6 bases; unmatched junction bases: 2. Germline V gives CDR1 ENHRY, CDR2 SYGVKD. CDR3 region: CAISERTGDGYTF. The CDR3 DNA is TGTGCCATCAGTGAAAGGACAGGGGATGGCTACACCTTC.

Concerning this clone: Additional DNA sequences in this sample encode the identical CDR3. The chain joins TRBV7-9 to TRBJ2-2, with D tentatively TRBD2 (5 bases). The V gene's germline CDR1 is SEHNR and CDR2 FQNEAQ (reference sequence). The CDR3 covers 13 residues. Trimming pared 4 bases from V and 4 bases from J, leaving 7 bases between. This CDR3 is CASSSGGTGELFF. CDR3 nucleotides: TGTGCCAGCAGCTCAGGAGGCACCGGGGAGCTGTTTTTT.

In its sample, this clone was seen once. The CDR3 here is CASSPGASVIDTQYF. In DNA, the CDR3 is TGTGCCAGCAGCCCAGGCGCTAGCGTGATAGATACGCAGTATTTT. The chain is built from TRBV7-3 and TRBJ2-3; D is perhaps TRBD2 (6 bases). This CDR3 spans 15 amino acids. V was pared by 5 bases and J by 5 bases, with 17 bases between. CDR1 SGHTA and CDR2 FQGTGA come from the germline V gene.

The genes are TRBV6-4 and TRBJ2-3; 7 bases fit TRBD2. Trimming at V came to 6 bases and at J to 3 bases, leaving 15 bases not matched to a gene. The length of the CDR3 is 17 residues. Germline V gene data show CDR1 as MRHNA and CDR2 as SNTAGT. Here the CDR3 DNA reads TGTGCCAGCAGGACTCCCCGGGCGGGAGCGAGAACAGATACGCAGTATTTT. Protein: CASRTPRAGARTDTQYF.

V gene TRBV6-6 combines with J gene TRBJ1-2; D remains unclear. CDR1 is MNHNY and CDR2 is SVGAGI in the germline V gene (reference sequence). CDR3 length: 14 amino acids. V was pared by 3 bases and J by 0 bases, with 8 bases between. The CDR3 loop reads CASSYVSANYGYTF. CDR3 bases: TGTGCCAGCAGTTATGTATCAGCTAACTATGGCTACACCTTC.

The chain recombines TRBV18 with TRBJ1-2; perhaps TRBD1 as D (5 bases). Trimming removed 2 bases from V and 2 bases from J, with 12 bases in between. The germline V gene has CDR1 KGHSH and CDR2 LQKENI. This CDR3 is 15 amino acids long. The CDR3 sequence: CASSPNQGRNYGYTF. CDR3 bases: TGTGCCAGCTCACCAAACCAGGGAAGAAACTATGGCTACACCTTC.

The rearrangement joins TRBV5-5 to TRBJ1-3; 7 bases align to TRBD1. The CDR3 covers 16 residues. Germline trimming cut 4 bases from V and 0 bases from J; bases unmatched to any gene: 7. Germline CDR1 is SGHKS and CDR2 is YYEKEE (reference sequence). The CDR3 spells CASSRPGQNSGNTIYF. The CDR3 DNA reads as TGTGCCAGCAGCCGACCGGGACAGAACTCTGGAAACACCATATATTTT.

This clone was counted only a few times. This chain connects TRBV5-5 to TRBJ1-2; perhaps TRBD1 as D (5 bases). V lost 2 bases to trimming and J lost 7 bases, with 9 bases between them. The CDR3 is made up of 12 amino acids. CDR1 SGHKS and CDR2 YYEKEE come from the germline V gene (reference sequence). The CDR3 reads CASSLEGVGYTF. The CDR3 DNA sequence: TGTGCCAGCAGCTTAGAAGGGGTTGGCTACACCTTC.

The rearrangement links TRBV6-1 to TRBJ2-5, with D possibly TRBD2 on 7 matching bases. The DNA end is more similar to TRBJ2-7, so the J call may be wrong. The CDR3 spans 16 residues. The germline gives CDR1 MNHNS, CDR2 SASEGT. The CDR3 sequence is CASSGGWGGQPYEQYF. CDR3 bases: TGTGCCAGCAGTGGAGGGTGGGGGGGACAACCCTACGAGCAGTACTTC.

This clone was detected a few times. V and J are TRBV14 and TRBJ2-3, with D maybe TRBD1 (5 bases). This CDR3 is built from 17 residues. V lost 3 bases to trimming and J lost 2 bases, with 18 bases between them. CDR1 is SGHDN and CDR2 is FVKESK in the germline V gene. CDR3 nucleotide sequence: TGTGCCAGCAGCCATCGACAGAAGGTCTTCGACACAGATACGCAGTATTTT. Its translation: CASSHRQKVFDTDTQYF. Full variable domain (remainder filled in from reference TRBV14 and TRBJ2-3): EAGVTQFPSHSVIEKGQTVTLRCDPISGHDNLYWYRRVMGKEIKFLLHFVKESKQDESGMPNNRFLAERTGGTYSTLKVQPAELEDSGVYFCASSHRQKVFDTDTQYFGPGTRLTVL.

The chain couples TRBV14 to TRBJ2-7; D is perhaps TRBD2 (6 bases). Trimming shortened V by 3 bases and J by 2 bases, and 14 bases separated the two germline ends. Germline assignment: CDR1 SGHDN and CDR2 FVKESK. This CDR3 is 15 amino acids long. The CDR3 loop reads CASSHSGGTTYEQYF. The CDR3 nucleotides are TGTGCCAGCAGCCACTCAGGCGGGACGACCTACGAGCAGTACTTC.

This clone showed up just a few times. V gene TRBV7-3 combines with J gene TRBJ2-5; 8 nucleotides line up with TRBD1. CDR3 length: 15 amino acids. CDR1 is SGHTA, CDR2 FQGTGA, per germline. The ends lost 2 bases at V and 4 bases at J; junction bases unmatched: 6. This chain's CDR3 is CASSLGQGGGETQYF. For the CDR3, the DNA is TGTGCCAGCAGCTTAGGACAGGGAGGTGGAGAGACCCAGTACTTC.

The chain is built from TRBV28 and TRBJ2-3; maybe TRBD2 (6 bases). This CDR3 is built from 15 residues. Trimming cost V 6 bases and J 0 bases, with 13 bases left between them. The germline V gene encodes CDR1 MDHEN and CDR2 SYDVKM. Here the CDR3 reads CASRNSGSSTDTQYF. As DNA, the CDR3 is TGTGCCAGCAGGAACAGCGGGTCCAGCACAGATACGCAGTATTTT.

The rearrangement joins TRBV14 to TRBJ1-2; 8 nucleotides align to TRBD1. Germline CDR1 SGHDN, CDR2 FVKESK. The CDR3 runs to 15 residues. V lost 1 base and J lost 8; bases outside the gene matches: 9. Here the CDR3 reads CASSQAGGSAWGYTF. CDR3 bases: TGTGCCAGCAGCCAAGCAGGGGGCTCTGCTTGGGGCTACACCTTC.

The chain has TRBV5-1 and TRBJ2-5; D is unclear. The J call may be incorrect, as the DNA end agrees better with TRBJ2-7. Germline V CDR1 and CDR2: SGHRS, YFSETQ. The CDR3 totals 13 residues. As DNA, the CDR3 is TGCGCCAGCAGCTTGATCTCGGTCCACGAGCAGTACTTC. Residues: CASSLISVHEQYF.

The V call is TRBV6-5, the J call TRBJ1-5; tentative D call: TRBD1 (5 bases). Germline lookup yields CDR1 MNHEY and CDR2 SVGAGI. V shed 2 bases and J shed 11 bases, with 13 bases lying between them. The CDR3 consists of 13 residues. The CDR3 is CASSYRGGQAQHF. CDR3 coding DNA: TGTGCCAGCAGTTACAGGGGAGGGCAGGCCCAGCATTTT.